The clone carrying this T cell receptor (beta chain) appeared a single time. Antigen specificity is unknown. Extraction yielded at least 6 micrograms of total RNA per sample. A second PCR of about 7 to 11 cycles used a sample-barcoded 5' primer and a J-beta primer mix. TCRdb processed the 5' RACE reads anew with MiXCR; each CDR3 protein has one entry. The table has 780,000 or so distinct CDR3 sequences, 53% seen once. The sample comes from a study of blood T cells in healthy people across ages. General study points: The lack of PBMC sorting stopped any conclusive naive versus antigen-experienced comparison.

V was pared by 4 bases and J by 7 bases, with 11 bases of the junction left unmatched. CDR3 size: 16 residues. Germline V CDR1 and CDR2: SGHRS, YFSETQ. The clonotype comes from a man older than 75 in good health. The source material was blood. The chain uses TRBV5-1 and TRBJ2-1; 10 bases match TRBD2. This chain's CDR3 is CASSAFAAGGSNEQFF. DNA for the CDR3: TGCGCCAGCAGCGCCTTCGCAGCGGGAGGGAGTAATGAGCAGTTCTTC.